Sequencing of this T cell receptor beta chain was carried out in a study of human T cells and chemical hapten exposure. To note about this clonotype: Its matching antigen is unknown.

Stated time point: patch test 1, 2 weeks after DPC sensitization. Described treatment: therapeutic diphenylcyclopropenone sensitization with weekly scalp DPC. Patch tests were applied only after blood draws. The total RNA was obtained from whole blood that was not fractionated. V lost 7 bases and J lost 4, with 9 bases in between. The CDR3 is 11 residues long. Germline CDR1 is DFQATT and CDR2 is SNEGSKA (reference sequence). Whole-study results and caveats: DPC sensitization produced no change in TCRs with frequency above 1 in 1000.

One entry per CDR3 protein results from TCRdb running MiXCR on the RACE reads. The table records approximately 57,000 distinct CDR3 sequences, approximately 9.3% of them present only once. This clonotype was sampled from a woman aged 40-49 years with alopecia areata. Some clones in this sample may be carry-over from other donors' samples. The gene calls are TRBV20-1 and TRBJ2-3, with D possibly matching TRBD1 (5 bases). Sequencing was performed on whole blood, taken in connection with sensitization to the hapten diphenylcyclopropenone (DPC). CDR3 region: CSVKTADTQYF. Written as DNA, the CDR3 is TGCAGTGTTAAGACAGCAGATACGCAGTATTTT.